A single sample gave rise to the 27 T cell receptor beta chains below, sequenced in a study of T cell changes during pregnancy in multiple sclerosis. Sequencing used immunoSEQ multiplex PCR; TCRdb keeps in-frame clones, though not all of them. The table lists 30,000 to 40,000 clones, almost 90% of them singletons, with about 0.6% in the top ten. The sequencing used CD4+ T cells from peripheral blood mononuclear cells, collected in the second trimester of pregnancy. These receptor sequences come from a female donor with multiple sclerosis, enrolled in a pregnancy study.

V is TRBV27 and J is TRBJ1-1; a weak D match, TRBD1 (6 bases). Germline CDR1 is MNHEY and CDR2 is SMNVEV (reference sequence). The CDR3 runs 13 residues. V gave up 6 bases and J gave up 0 bases, with 8 bases separating them. CDR3 bases: TGTGCCAGCAGAACAGGGTTGAACACTGAAGCTTTCTTT. As protein: CASRTGLNTEAFF.

V and J are TRBV25-1 and TRBJ1-1; D perhaps matches TRBD1 (5 bases). CDR1 is MGHDK, CDR2 SYGVNS, per germline. V lost 6 bases and J 7 bases, leaving 15 bases between the germline ends. CDR3 length equals 13 residues. The CDR3 bases are TGTGCCAGCAGCGCCCTCTCGGGACTTGAAGCTTTCTTT. This gives the protein CASSALSGLEAFF.

V is TRBV11-3 and J is TRBJ2-2; 12 nucleotides align to TRBD2. Trimming cost V 3 bases and J 5 bases; bases outside gene matches: 7. This CDR3 is 17 amino acids long. The germline V gene encodes CDR1 SGHNT and CDR2 YENEEA. In DNA, the CDR3 is TGTGCCAGCAGCTTCTCTTCACTAGCGGGAGGTACCGGGGAGCTGTTTTTT. This codes for CASSFSSLAGGTGELFF.

The V gene is TRBV28, the J gene TRBJ2-3; no reliable D call. Germline values: CDR1 MDHEN, CDR2 SYDVKM. This CDR3 has 11 amino acids. With 6 bases removed from V and 4 bases from J, the gap between germline ends came to 5 bases. CDR3: CASSSADTQYF. Written as DNA, the CDR3 is TGTGCCAGCAGCTCGGCAGATACGCAGTATTTT.

This clone came up a few times. The V call is TRBV7-9, the J call TRBJ1-1, with TRBD1 matching over 12 bases. The CDR3 is made up of 17 amino acids. V was pared by 6 bases and J by 7 bases, with 15 bases of the junction left unmatched. The V gene's germline CDR1 is SEHNR and CDR2 FQNEAQ (reference sequence). The CDR3 loop reads CASRRKPGQGAAGEAFF. In DNA form, the CDR3 reads TGTGCCAGCAGAAGAAAGCCGGGACAGGGGGCCGCGGGTGAAGCTTTCTTT. Using reference TRBV7-9 and TRBJ1-1 for the parts outside the CDR3, the full variable domain is DTGVSQNPRHKITKRGQNVTFRCDPISEHNRLYWYRQTLGQGPEFLTYFQNEAQLEKSRLLSDRFSAERPKGSFSTLEIQRTEQGDSAMYLCASRRKPGQGAAGEAFFGQGTRLTVV.

The genes are TRBV5-6 and TRBJ2-1; 7 bases line up with TRBD2. Germline V CDR1 and CDR2: SGHDT, YYEEEE. The V segment lost 6 bases and the J segment 0 bases; nucleotides outside the gene matches: 12. This CDR3 is 17 amino acids long. The CDR3 nucleotides are TGTGCCAGCAATCCCCGGGAGGACCCGAGCTCCTACAATGAGCAGTTCTTC. It is translated as CASNPREDPSSYNEQFF.

This clone was detected only once. The rearrangement links TRBV11-2 to TRBJ1-1; 7 bases line up with TRBD1. The V gene's germline CDR1 is SGHAT and CDR2 FQNNGV. Losses at the gene ends were 5 bases for V and 4 bases for J; bases not matched to a gene: 10. This CDR3 region has 15 residues. The CDR3: CASSRTPGGGTEAFF. Written as DNA, the CDR3 is TGTGCCAGCAGCCGTACCCCAGGGGGAGGCACTGAAGCTTTCTTT.

The rearrangement joins TRBV7-2 to TRBJ2-1; the match to TRBD1 covers 7 bases. The CDR3 has 15 residues. Germline V CDR1 and CDR2: SGHTA, FQGNSA. Trimming at V came to 5 bases and at J to 7 bases, leaving 11 bases not matched to a gene. The CDR3 coding sequence is TGTGCCAGCAGCCCCACAGGGGCCTCTGGGAATGAGCAGTTCTTC. Its translation is CASSPTGASGNEQFF.

This chain uses TRBV15 with TRBJ1-5; no definite D call. Looked up from germline, CDR1 is LNHNV and CDR2 is YYDKDF (reference sequence). This CDR3 spans 13 amino acids. V dropped 8 bases and J dropped 2 bases, with 10 bases sitting between them. In DNA form, the CDR3 reads TGTGCCACCCAGGATTGGGGCAATCAGCCCCAGCATTTT. Translation: CATQDWGNQPQHF.

This chain uses TRBV19 with TRBJ2-7, with D uncertain. The CDR3 contains 14 residues. Germline V gene sequence: CDR1 LNHDA, CDR2 SQIVND (reference sequence). Trimming removed 3 bases from V and 3 bases from J, with 12 bases in between. The DNA of the CDR3 is TGTGCCAGTAGTATGGTGATCTCGAGCTACGAGCAGTACTTC. Translation: CASSMVISSYEQYF. The entire variable domain, with the rest obtained from reference TRBV19 and TRBJ2-7, is as follows: DGGITQSPKYLFRKEGQNVTLSCEQNLNHDAMYWYRQDPGQGLRLIYYSQIVNDFQKGDIAEGYSVSREKKESFPLTVTSAQKNPTAFYLCASSMVISSYEQYFGPGTRLTVT.

The chain recombines TRBV19 with TRBJ2-7, with TRBD1 identical over 9 bases. This CDR3 is 16 amino acids long. CDR1 and CDR2 from the germline V gene are LNHDA and SQIVND (reference sequence). The trim removed 6 bases at V and 0 bases at J, leaving 9 bases unmatched. This chain's CDR3 is CASSAYPGQGSYEQYF. DNA for the CDR3: TGTGCCAGTAGCGCTTACCCGGGACAGGGCTCCTACGAGCAGTACTTC. Variable domain in full (rest from reference TRBV19 and TRBJ2-7): DGGITQSPKYLFRKEGQNVTLSCEQNLNHDAMYWYRQDPGQGLRLIYYSQIVNDFQKGDIAEGYSVSREKKESFPLTVTSAQKNPTAFYLCASSAYPGQGSYEQYFGPGTRLTVT.

The CDR3 DNA reads TGTGCCAGCAGCCCCCGGGGACTACCTTCGGCCGGGGAGCTGTTTTTT. This codes for CASSPRGLPSAGELFF. The chain joins TRBV7-3 to TRBJ2-2, with 7 bases matching TRBD2. Unmatched junction bases numbered 12, after V lost 5 bases and J lost 6 bases. The CDR3 extends over 16 amino acids. In germline, CDR1 is SGHTA, CDR2 FQGTGA.

The rearrangement links TRBV28 to TRBJ2-7; D gene ambiguous. Deletions cut 8 bases from V and 4 bases from J, with 12 bases between. The length of the CDR3 is 12 residues. The germline V gene has CDR1 MDHEN and CDR2 SYDVKM. For the CDR3, the DNA is TGTGCCAGCCATGGCGGAGTGTACGAGCAGTACTTC. Amino acid sequence: CASHGGVYEQYF. Filled out from reference TRBV28 and TRBJ2-7, the complete variable domain reads DVKVTQSSRYLVKRTGEKVFLECVQDMDHENMFWYRQDPGLGLRLIYFSYDVKMKEKGDIPEGYSVSREKKERFSLILESASTNQTSMYLCASHGGVYEQYFGPGTRLTVT.

The chain combines TRBV28 with TRBJ2-2, with TRBD2 identical over 7 bases. Per the germline V gene, CDR1 is MDHEN and CDR2 is SYDVKM. Trimming cost V 3 bases and J 5 bases; bases outside gene matches: 12. The CDR3 has 17 amino acids. The CDR3 coding sequence is TGTGCCAGCAGTTTCGGATCCCTAGCGGTTCTAACCGGGGAGCTGTTTTTT. Its translation: CASSFGSLAVLTGELFF.

The chain recombines TRBV29-1 with TRBJ2-3, with 14 bases lining up with TRBD2. Germline values: CDR1 SQVTM, CDR2 ANQGSEA. Trimming took 5 bases from V and 13 from J; bases not matched to a gene: 5. The CDR3 runs to 12 residues. CDR3 bases: TGCAGCGTTCTGGGACTAGCGGGAGTGGAGTATTTT. Translating gives CSVLGLAGVEYF.

The rearrangement uses TRBV19 and TRBJ2-3, with TRBD1 identical over 10 bases. Germline assignment: CDR1 LNHDA and CDR2 SQIVND (reference sequence). The CDR3 extends over 14 amino acids. J gave up 10 bases and V 5 bases, and 9 bases lay outside the gene matches. The CDR3 loop reads CASSHRTGGGAQYF. CDR3 nucleotide sequence: TGTGCCAGTAGTCACCGGACAGGGGGTGGAGCGCAGTATTTT.

This clone turned up a few times. This chain uses TRBV10-3 with TRBJ2-2, with TRBD2 matching over 7 bases. The CDR3 is made up of 14 amino acids. Per the germline V gene, CDR1 is ENHRY and CDR2 is SYGVKD. With V trimmed by 11 bases and J by 13 bases, 19 bases remained unmatched. The CDR3 DNA reads as TGTGCCGTTCAACCCGGGACTACGAGATTGCGGCTGTTTTTT. It encodes CAVQPGTTRLRLFF.

The chain is built from TRBV4-3 and TRBJ2-5, with TRBD2 matching over 14 bases. The CDR3 length is 17 residues. Germline trimming cut 0 bases from V and 5 bases from J; bases unmatched to any gene: 5. From germline, CDR1 is LGHNA and CDR2 YSLEER. The CDR3, as DNA: TGCGCCAGCAGCCAAGAGACTAGCGGGAGGGCCGGTGAGACCCAGTACTTC. It translates to CASSQETSGRAGETQYF.

CDR3 sequence reads: CASSSYTGTRGSYNEQFF. CDR3 bases: TGTGCCAGCAGCTCTTATACAGGGACGAGAGGTTCCTACAATGAGCAGTTCTTC. The chain uses TRBV28 and TRBJ2-1; D may be TRBD1 (6 bases). Trimming shortened V by 6 bases and J by 1 base, and 22 bases separated the two germline ends. CDR1 MDHEN and CDR2 SYDVKM come from the germline V gene. The CDR3 is 18 residues long.

This clone was recorded only once. The chain carries TRBV6-1 and TRBJ1-3; 7 bases align to TRBD1. The CDR3 has 18 amino acids. Germline lookup yields CDR1 MNHNS and CDR2 SASEGT. V dropped 2 bases and J dropped 0; count of bases not matched to a gene: 10. The CDR3 loop reads CASSERLPGGSSGNTIYF. The CDR3 DNA sequence: TGTGCCAGCAGTGAACGGTTGCCAGGGGGGAGCTCTGGAAACACCATATATTTT.

The V and J genes are TRBV19 and TRBJ1-5; 7 positions match TRBD1. V lost 6 bases, J lost 1 base, and 6 bases stayed unmatched. Germline CDR1 LNHDA, CDR2 SQIVND (reference sequence). The CDR3 totals 15 residues. DNA of the CDR3: TGTGCCAGTAGCACCACAGGGGTGAGCAATCAGCCCCAGCATTTT. This sequence encodes CASSTTGVSNQPQHF.

The V gene is TRBV14, the J gene TRBJ2-4; 8 bases fit TRBD1. In germline, CDR1 is SGHDN, CDR2 FVKESK. Losses at the gene ends were 1 base for V and 3 bases for J; bases not matched to a gene: 11. This CDR3 is built from 18 residues. Written as DNA, the CDR3 is TGTGCCAGCAGCCAAGCCCGGGTAGGCGGGACAGGCAAAAACATTCAGTACTTC. Protein product: CASSQARVGGTGKNIQYF.

The V gene is TRBV13, the J gene TRBJ2-7; TRBD2 might be the D (6 bases). Germline V lookup: CDR1 PRHDT, CDR2 FYEKMQ (reference sequence). CDR3 length: 17 amino acids. V was shortened by 0 bases and J by 0 bases, with 15 bases between the two germline ends. The CDR3 reads CASSLGGRLVSSYEQYF. The DNA for the CDR3 is TGTGCCAGCAGCTTAGGGGGGAGACTAGTGTCCTCCTACGAGCAGTACTTC.

This sequence joins TRBV20-1 and TRBJ2-5; D is uncertain. CDR1 and CDR2 from the germline V gene are DFQATT and SNEGSKA (reference sequence). V lost 4 bases and J 3 bases, leaving 3 bases between the germline ends. There are 10 residues in the CDR3. The CDR3 sequence is CSAIKETQYF. DNA of the CDR3: TGCAGTGCTATAAAAGAGACCCAGTACTTC.

This clone was seen just once. The chain employs TRBV28 and TRBJ1-1, with 8 bases identical to TRBD1. Unmatched junction bases numbered 7, after V lost 6 bases and J lost 10 bases. Per the germline V gene, CDR1 is MDHEN and CDR2 is SYDVKM. The CDR3 contains 12 residues. The CDR3 sequence: CASRDGQGAAFF. The CDR3 region has the DNA TGTGCCAGCAGAGACGGACAGGGTGCAGCTTTCTTT.

The genes are TRBV28 and TRBJ2-3; tentatively, D is TRBD2 (6 bases). Germline V CDR1 and CDR2: MDHEN, SYDVKM. The CDR3 length is 14 residues. V was shortened by 2 bases and J by 6 bases, with 12 bases between the two germline ends. CDR3 nucleotide sequence: TGTGCCAGCAGTTTAGCCGGGAGTGCCGATACGCAGTATTTT. Translating it yields CASSLAGSADTQYF.

J is TRBJ2-1 and V is TRBV2; 11 bases agree with TRBD1. There are 17 residues in the CDR3. Germline CDR1 reads SNHLY; CDR2 reads FYNNEI. Unmatched junction bases numbered 10, after V lost 3 bases and J lost 6 bases. The CDR3 here is CASSEVFKDRGRNEQFF. The DNA for the CDR3 is TGTGCCAGCAGTGAGGTGTTCAAGGACAGGGGGCGCAATGAGCAGTTCTTC.